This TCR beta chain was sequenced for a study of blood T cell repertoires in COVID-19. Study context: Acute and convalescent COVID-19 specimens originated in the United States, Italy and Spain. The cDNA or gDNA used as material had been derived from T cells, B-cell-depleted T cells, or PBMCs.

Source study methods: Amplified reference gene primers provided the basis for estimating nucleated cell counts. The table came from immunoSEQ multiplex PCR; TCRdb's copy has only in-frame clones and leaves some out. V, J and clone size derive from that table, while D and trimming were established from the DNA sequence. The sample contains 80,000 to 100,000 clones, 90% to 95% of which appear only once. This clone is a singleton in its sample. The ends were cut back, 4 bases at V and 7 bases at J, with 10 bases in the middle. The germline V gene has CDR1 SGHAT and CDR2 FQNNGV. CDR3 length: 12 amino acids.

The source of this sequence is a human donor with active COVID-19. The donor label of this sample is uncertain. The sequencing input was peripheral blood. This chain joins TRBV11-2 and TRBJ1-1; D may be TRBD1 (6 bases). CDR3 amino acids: CASSSQGREAFF. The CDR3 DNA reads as TGTGCCAGCAGCTCACAGGGTCGTGAAGCTTTCTTT.